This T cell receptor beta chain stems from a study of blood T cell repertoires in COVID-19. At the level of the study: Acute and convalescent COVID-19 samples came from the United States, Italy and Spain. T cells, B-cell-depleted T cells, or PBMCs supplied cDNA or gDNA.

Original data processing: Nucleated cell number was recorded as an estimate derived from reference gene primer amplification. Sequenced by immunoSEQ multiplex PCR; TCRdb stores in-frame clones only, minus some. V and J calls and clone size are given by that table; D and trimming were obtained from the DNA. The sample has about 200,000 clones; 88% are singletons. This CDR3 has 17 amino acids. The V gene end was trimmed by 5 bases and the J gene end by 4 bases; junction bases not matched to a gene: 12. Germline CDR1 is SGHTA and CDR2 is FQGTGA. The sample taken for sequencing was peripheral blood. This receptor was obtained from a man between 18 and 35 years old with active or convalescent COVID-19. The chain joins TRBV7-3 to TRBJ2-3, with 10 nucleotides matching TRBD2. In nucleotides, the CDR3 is TGTGCCAGCAGCCCCCTAGGGGTAGCGGGAGGCGCAGATACGCAGTATTTT. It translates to CASSPLGVAGGADTQYF.